The sequence of this TCR beta chain was determined in a study of blood T cell repertoires in COVID-19. The CDR3 loop spans 17 amino acids. Unmatched junction bases numbered 15, after V lost 4 bases and J lost 8 bases. Looked up from germline, CDR1 is SGHRS and CDR2 is YFSETQ. Libraries were prepared by immunoSEQ multiplex PCR; TCRdb keeps only in-frame clonotypes and omits some of them. Among 200,000 to 250,000 clones, about 86% were seen once, and the ten largest hold 2.2%. The specimen sequenced was peripheral blood. The chain couples TRBV5-1 to TRBJ2-2; TRBD2 matches at 9 bases. The clonotype comes from a woman between 45 and 65 years old with acute or convalescent COVID-19. CDR3 residues: CASSVQGLAASGGELFF. In DNA form, the CDR3 reads TGCGCCAGCAGCGTACAGGGACTAGCCGCCTCGGGGGGGGAGCTGTTTTTT. The entire variable domain, with the rest obtained from reference TRBV5-1 and TRBJ2-2, is as follows: KAGVTQTPRYLIKTRGQQVTLSCSPISGHRSVSWYQQTPGQGLQFLFEYFSETQRNKGNFPGRFSGRQFSNSRSEMNVSTLELGDSALYLCASSVQGLAASGGELFFGEGSRLTVL.